This is a list of T cell receptor beta chains from one sample in a study of CD4 T cells in relation to SARS-CoV-2 and coronaviruses. Method: immunoSEQ multiplex PCR; TCRdb's copy keeps in-frame clones and lacks some. The profile shows approximately 25,000 clones, about 73% of them singletons. Antigen specificity for these receptors is unknown. Sequenced: CD4+ T cells from PBMCs, cultured in vitro. These receptors were collected from a human donor in good health. CDR3s include the opening cysteine and the closing phenylalanine or tryptophan. A D gene is named only where the DNA matches it firmly. Not every row has a clone size; where given, it reads once, few, many or a size class.

D gene	J gene	V gene	clone size	CDR3 protein	CDR3 DNA
NA	TRBJ2-3	TRBV28	NA	CASSLPVRADTQYF	TGTGCCAGCAGTCTCCCTGTTCGCGCAGATACGCAGTATTTT
NA	TRBJ2-6	TRBV5-1	NA	CASSVDSSGANVLTF	TGCGCCAGCAGCGTAGACAGCTCTGGGGCCAACGTCCTGACTTTC
NA	TRBJ2-3	TRBV20-1	NA	CSASQPNTDTQYF	TGCAGTGCTAGTCAACCGAACACAGATACGCAGTATTTT
TRBD1	TRBJ1-2	TRBV5-1	few	CASKGQGLSGYTF	TGCGCCAGCAAAGGACAGGGTCTCTCTGGCTACACCTTC
TRBD1	TRBJ1-1	TRBV28	NA	CASSPGQGGAFF	TGTGCCAGCAGTCCAGGACAGGGAGGGGCTTTCTTT
TRBD2	TRBJ2-3	TRBV5-1	NA	CASSSRGTSKDTQYF	TGCGCCAGCAGCTCGCGTGGGACTAGCAAGGATACGCAGTATTTT
NA	TRBJ1-1	TRBV6-2/TRBV6-3	few	CASSYSRAGEAFF	TGTGCCAGCAGTTACTCGAGGGCAGGGGAAGCTTTCTTT
TRBD1	TRBJ2-7	TRBV2	NA	CASSETDRVTHEQYF	TGTGCCAGCAGTGAGACGGACAGGGTAACTCACGAGCAGTACTTC
TRBD2	TRBJ2-1	TRBV24-1	NA	CATSDLAGGISNEQFF	TGTGCCACCAGTGATTTAGCGGGAGGGATTAGCAATGAGCAGTTCTTC
NA	TRBJ1-5	TRBV15	NA	CATSRGNQPQHF	TGTGCCACCAGCAGAGGGAATCAGCCCCAGCATTTT
TRBD1	TRBJ2-1	TRBV5-4	NA	CASSLGGQGTRTFF	TGTGCCAGCAGCTTGGGTGGACAGGGGACCCGAACGTTCTTC
NA	TRBJ2-7	TRBV18	NA	CASSPSGRAASYEQYF	TGTGCCAGCTCACCATCGGGTCGGGCCGCGTCCTACGAGCAGTACTTC
TRBD1	TRBJ2-2	TRBV5-1	NA	CASSIAGTDNTGELFF	TGCGCCAGCAGCATAGCCGGGACAGATAACACCGGGGAGCTGTTTTTT
NA	TRBJ1-5	TRBV2	NA	CASSEQGMGGQPQHF	TGTGCCAGCAGTGAGCAGGGCATGGGGGGTCAGCCCCAGCATTTT
NA	TRBJ2-2	TRBV12-3/TRBV12-4	few	CASSLNTGELFF	TGTGCCAGCAGCCTTAACACCGGGGAGCTGTTTTTT
NA	TRBJ1-2	TRBV25-1	NA	CASSFSQESYTF	TGTGCCAGCAGTTTCAGCCAGGAGAGCTACACCTTC
TRBD1	TRBJ2-2	TRBV7-3	NA	CASSLDGTGTGELFF	TGTGCCAGCAGCTTAGATGGGACAGGGACAGGGGAGCTGTTTTTT
NA	TRBJ2-1	TRBV7-9	NA	CASSPSGYRMHEQFF	TGTGCCAGCAGCCCGAGCGGCTACCGAATGCATGAGCAGTTCTTC
NA	TRBJ1-6	TRBV5-4	NA	CASIPDLPLHF	TGTGCCAGCATCCCGGATCTTCCCCTCCACTTT
TRBD1	TRBJ2-5	TRBV29-1	NA	CSVEGLLDERTGAFYETQYF	TGCAGCGTTGAAGGTCTTCTCGACGAAAGGACAGGGGCTTTTTATGAGACCCAGTACTTC
NA	TRBJ2-7	TRBV10-1	NA	CASSEAGYEQYF	TGCGCCAGCAGTGAGGCAGGCTACGAGCAGTACTTC
NA	TRBJ1-5	TRBV18	NA	CASSQGVGQPQHF	TGTGCCAGCTCACAGGGGGTTGGCCAGCCCCAGCATTTT
NA	TRBJ1-1	TRBV20-1	NA	CSATPQTEAFF	TGCAGTGCTACCCCACAGACTGAAGCTTTCTTT
NA	TRBJ1-6	TRBV9	NA	CASSVMAGLNSPLHF	TGTGCCAGCAGCGTAATGGCAGGGTTGAATTCACCCCTCCACTTT
TRBD1	TRBJ2-7	TRBV11-2	NA	CASRSQGALLYEQYF	TGTGCCAGCAGATCACAGGGGGCCCTTCTCTACGAGCAGTACTTC
NA	TRBJ1-3	TRBV28	NA	CASSIGVAVNTIYF	TGTGCCAGCAGCATAGGGGTAGCTGTAAACACCATATATTTT
NA	TRBJ2-3	TRBV2	NA	CASKQAGDTQYF	TGTGCCAGCAAGCAAGCGGGAGATACGCAGTATTTT
TRBD1	TRBJ2-2	TRBV6-1	NA	CASSEGVRTGISGELFF	TGTGCCAGCAGTGAAGGTGTGAGGACAGGGATATCCGGGGAGCTGTTTTTT
NA	TRBJ1-5	TRBV10-2	NA	CASSPSDSNQPQHF	TGCGCCAGCAGTCCCTCCGACAGTAATCAGCCCCAGCATTTT
TRBD1	TRBJ1-2	TRBV5-1	once	CASSSYGTGDYGYTF	TGCGCCAGCAGCTCATACGGGACAGGGGACTATGGCTACACCTTC
TRBD1	TRBJ1-1	TRBV11-2	NA	CASSADRVVAFF	TGTGCCAGCAGCGCTGACAGGGTCGTAGCTTTCTTT
NA	TRBJ1-2	TRBV10-3	NA	CAISDVLRQRDGYTF	TGTGCCATCAGTGATGTCTTGCGACAGAGAGATGGCTACACCTTC
TRBD1	TRBJ1-5	TRBV25-1	NA	CASSDDRGLKPQHF	TGTGCCAGCAGTGATGACAGGGGGCTGAAGCCCCAGCATTTT
TRBD2	TRBJ2-1	TRBV5-5	NA	CASSGGTSVYEQFF	TGTGCCAGCAGCGGAGGGACTAGCGTTTATGAGCAGTTCTTC
TRBD1	TRBJ2-1	TRBV7-9	NA	CASSSTGTVGNNEQFF	TGTGCCAGCAGCAGCACCGGGACAGTTGGAAACAATGAGCAGTTCTTC
NA	TRBJ1-5	TRBV5-1	NA	CASSLGGLKEPQHF	TGCGCCAGCAGCTTGGGGGGCTTAAAGGAGCCCCAGCATTTT
NA	TRBJ2-7	TRBV7-2	once	CASTPQGYEQYF	TGTGCCAGCACCCCACAGGGCTACGAGCAGTACTTC
NA	TRBJ2-2	TRBV3-1/TRBV3-2	NA	CASSQGLTWDTSKHLNTGELFF	TGTGCCAGCAGCCAAGGCTTAACATGGGACACAAGCAAACACTTAAACACCGGGGAGCTGTTTTTT
NA	TRBJ2-1	TRBV9	NA	CASSESVSYNEQFF	TGTGCCAGCAGCGAATCCGTCTCCTACAATGAGCAGTTCTTC
NA	TRBJ2-3	TRBV21-1	NA	CASSKAEREGRPSWPTDTQYF	TGTGCCAGCAGCAAAGCCGAGCGGGAGGGCCGCCCGTCGTGGCCGACAGATACGCAGTATTTT
TRBD1	TRBJ1-4	TRBV7-9	NA	CASSLGQGNEKLFF	TGTGCCAGCAGCTTGGGACAGGGTAATGAAAAACTGTTTTTT
TRBD1	TRBJ2-1	TRBV9	NA	CASSLRDRSQNEQFF	TGTGCCAGCAGCCTCAGGGACAGGTCGCAAAATGAGCAGTTCTTC
NA	TRBJ2-7	TRBV5-6	NA	CASSLVGPYEQYF	TGTGCCAGCAGCCTTGTCGGTCCCTACGAGCAGTACTTC
NA	TRBJ2-3	TRBV5-1	NA	CASSWGTGTDTQYF	TGCGCCAGCAGCTGGGGGACGGGCACAGATACGCAGTATTTT
NA	TRBJ2-1	TRBV5-1	NA	CASSRGQSSYNEQFF	TGCGCCAGCAGCCGAGGACAGTCCTCCTACAATGAGCAGTTCTTC
NA	TRBJ1-1	TRBV28	NA	CASSFLLLQANTEAFF	TGTGCCAGCAGTTTCCTCTTATTACAGGCGAACACTGAAGCTTTCTTT
NA	TRBJ1-3	TRBV15	few	CATSRGDSGNTIYF	TGTGCCACCAGCAGAGGTGACTCTGGAAACACCATATATTTT
TRBD1	TRBJ2-3	TRBV5-4	NA	CASSGVGGPDTQYF	TGTGCCAGCAGCGGGGTAGGGGGCCCAGATACGCAGTATTTT